These T cell receptor beta chains were read from a single sample in a study of cytomegalovirus exposure and HLA in healthy donors. This table comes from immunoSEQ multiplex PCR, and its TCRdb copy is limited to in-frame clones, with some not included. The sample's table shows roughly 120,000 clones. Material: PBMCs. These TCRs come from a man in his forties in good health and CMV-seronegative. Each CDR3 is given with its conserved first and last residue. Each record gives: J gene, V gene, CDR3 protein.

J: TRBJ2-5
V: TRBV10-3
CDR3: CAISDTGRQETQYF

J: TRBJ2-7
V: TRBV5-1
CDR3: CASSPRLAGGFYEQYF

J: TRBJ2-7
V: TRBV15
CDR3: CATSRDHSHEQYF

J: TRBJ2-7
V: TRBV7-9
CDR3: CASSPGQGAGDEQYF

J: TRBJ2-3
V: TRBV6-1
CDR3: CASRGAGERTDTQYF

J: TRBJ2-3
V: TRBV2
CDR3: CASNTGLAATDTQYF

J: TRBJ2-5
V: TRBV28
CDR3: CASSPTGGSYQETQYF

J: TRBJ2-5
V: TRBV2
CDR3: CASSEDLGTQYF

J: TRBJ1-2
V: TRBV5-6
CDR3: CASSLGSVSYGYTF

J: TRBJ1-2
V: TRBV19
CDR3: CASRRGLSNYGYTF

J: TRBJ1-2
V: TRBV28
CDR3: CASSSLDRGPLYGYTF

J: TRBJ1-5
V: TRBV6-6
CDR3: CASSYGRGAVDQPQHF

J: TRBJ1-2
V: TRBV29-1
CDR3: CSVEADNYGYTF

J: TRBJ2-3
V: TRBV5-1
CDR3: CASSLGARGGTDTQYF

J: TRBJ2-1
V: TRBV13
CDR3: CASSSPSDEQFF

J: TRBJ2-5
V: TRBV2
CDR3: CASSGDIQETQYF

J: TRBJ2-2
V: TRBV19
CDR3: CASSTRTSFDTGELFF

J: TRBJ2-6
V: TRBV27
CDR3: CASVPIRRLAETPGANVLTF

J: TRBJ2-7
V: TRBV7-3
CDR3: CASSSGGRRDEQYF

J: TRBJ2-7
V: TRBV6-5
CDR3: CASRRTGVGPYEQYF

J: TRBJ1-2
V: TRBV7-9
CDR3: CASSRGDRGFANYGYTF

J: TRBJ2-5
V: TRBV2
CDR3: CASSYLAGGRETQYF

J: TRBJ2-3
V: TRBV10-3
CDR3: CAISSDLQGTQYF

J: TRBJ1-1
V: TRBV7-9
CDR3: CASSSTGSWTEAFF

J: TRBJ2-7
V: TRBV11-1
CDR3: CASALGRYEQYF

J: TRBJ2-5
V: TRBV9
CDR3: CASSVGQLAVQETQYF

J: TRBJ1-5
V: TRBV7-6
CDR3: CASSLEWPGTGGCNQPQHF

J: TRBJ1-2
V: TRBV5-6
CDR3: CASSWTGLPEGYTF

J: TRBJ2-1
V: TRBV6-5
CDR3: CASSPSGLSYNEQFF

J: NA
V: TRBV6-6
CDR3: CASSPGSVHEQYF

J: TRBJ1-1
V: TRBV7-8
CDR3: CASSPRAGTEAFF

J: TRBJ2-2
V: TRBV4-1
CDR3: CASSLGGRGGELFF

J: TRBJ2-2
V: TRBV7-8
CDR3: CASSLDTANTGELFF

J: TRBJ1-2
V: TRBV19
CDR3: CASIQGDYGYTF

J: TRBJ1-1
V: TRBV5-3
CDR3: CARSWDGQGMNTEAFF

J: TRBJ1-2
V: TRBV30
CDR3: CAWTRGNYGYTF

J: TRBJ2-1
V: TRBV5-1
CDR3: CASSIGVLRLAGNNEQFF

J: TRBJ2-3
V: TRBV5-6
CDR3: CASSLERTSGLTDTQYF

J: TRBJ2-3
V: TRBV4-2
CDR3: CASSFAQGADTQYF